This TCR beta chain stems from a study of T cell changes during pregnancy in multiple sclerosis. Using immunoSEQ multiplex PCR, the repertoire was profiled, and TCRdb retains in-frame clones only, with some absent. The data contain tens of thousands of clones, roughly 93% of them seen just once; the ten biggest clones take up more than 0.35%. V was pared by 4 bases and J by 3 bases, with 3 bases of the junction left unmatched. The CDR3 spans 14 residues. Germline V gene lookup returns CDR1 SGDLS and CDR2 YYNGEE. Sequenced here: CD4+ T cells from peripheral blood mononuclear cells, sampled after pregnancy. The chain is built from TRBV9 and TRBJ2-1; 8 nucleotides agree with TRBD2. This TCR came from a female donor with multiple sclerosis, enrolled in a pregnancy study. The DNA for the CDR3 is TGTGCCAGCAGCACGGGGGGGGGCTACAATGAGCAGTTCTTC. The encoded protein is CASSTGGGYNEQFF.